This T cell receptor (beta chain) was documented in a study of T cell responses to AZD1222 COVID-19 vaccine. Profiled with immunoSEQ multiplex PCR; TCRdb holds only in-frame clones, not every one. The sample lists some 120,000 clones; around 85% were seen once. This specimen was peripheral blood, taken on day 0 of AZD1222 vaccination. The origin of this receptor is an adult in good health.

The CDR3 region has the DNA TGTGCCAGTAGTTTGGCAGGGAAGGGGAACACTGAAGCTTTCTTT. It yields the protein CASSLAGKGNTEAFF. The chain carries TRBV19 and TRBJ1-1, with D possibly TRBD1 on 5 matching bases. CDR1 is LNHDA, CDR2 SQIVND, per germline (reference sequence). The V gene lost 5 bases and the J gene lost 1 base, with 14 bases spanning the gap. CDR3 length: 15 amino acids.